This TCR beta chain was captured by sequencing in a study of T cell responses to AZD1222 COVID-19 vaccine. Clones were sequenced by immunoSEQ multiplex PCR, and TCRdb holds only the in-frame ones, with some missing. The table includes some 80,000 clones, around 88% detected once. V was clipped by 4 bases and J by 1 base; unmatched bases: 8. The germline CDR1 and CDR2 sequences are SGHRS and YFSETQ. The CDR3 is 16 amino acids. Regarding the study as a whole: Increases in Spike-specific TCR breadth and depth were seen after two AZD1222 doses. Dominant CD4 TCR responses targeted spike regions 160-218 and 743-854. Seropositivity was recorded at baseline in only 5 or 6 AZD1222 recipients. Reports say nearly half of spike-specific TCRs go after unmutated variant regions.

With regard to this clone: Its specificity is unknown.

V gene TRBV5-1 combines with J gene TRBJ1-1; 9 nucleotides line up with TRBD1. This specimen was peripheral blood, taken 28 days after the second dose of the MenACWY control vaccine. The source of this sequence is an adult who received the MenACWY meningococcal vaccine as a control. CDR3 loop: CASSNGLGQGNTEAFF. The CDR3 DNA reads as TGCGCCAGCAGCAATGGCCTGGGACAGGGGAACACTGAAGCTTTCTTT.